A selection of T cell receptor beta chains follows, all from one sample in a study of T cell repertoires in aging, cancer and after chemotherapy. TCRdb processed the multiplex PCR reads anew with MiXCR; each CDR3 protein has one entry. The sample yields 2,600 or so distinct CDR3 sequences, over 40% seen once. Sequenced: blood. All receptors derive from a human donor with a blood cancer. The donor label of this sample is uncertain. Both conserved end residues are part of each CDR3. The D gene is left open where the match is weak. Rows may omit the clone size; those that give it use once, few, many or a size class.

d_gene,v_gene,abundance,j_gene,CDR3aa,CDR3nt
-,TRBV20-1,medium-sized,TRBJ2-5,CSVRPSTETQYF,TGCAGTGTTAGACCTAGCACGGAGACCCAGTACTTC
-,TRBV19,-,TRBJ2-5,CASSPRVGETQYF,TGTGCCAGTAGTCCCAGGGTAGGGGAGACCCAGTACTTC
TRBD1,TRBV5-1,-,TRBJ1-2,CASSTETGAYGYTF,TGCGCCAGCAGCACAGAAACAGGGGCCTATGGCTACACCTTC
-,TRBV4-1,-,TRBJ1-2,CASSLTGGANYGYTF,TGTGCCAGCAGTTTAACAGGCGGTGCTAACTATGGCTACACCTTC
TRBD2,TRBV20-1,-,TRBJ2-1,CSAVYSGGEGEQFF,TGCAGTGCTGTCTATAGCGGGGGGGAGGGTGAGCAGTTCTTC
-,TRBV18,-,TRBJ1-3,CASSPRIKTETSGNTIYF,TGTGCCAGCTCACCACGGATCAAGACTGAGACTTCTGGAAACACCATATATTTT
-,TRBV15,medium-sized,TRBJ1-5,CATAGQYLRDQPQHF,TGTGCCACAGCGGGGCAGTACCTAAGGGATCAGCCCCAGCATTTT
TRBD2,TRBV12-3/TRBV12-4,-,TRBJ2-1,CASSFPAGGGNEQFF,TGTGCCAGCAGTTTTCCGGCAGGCGGGGGGAATGAGCAGTTCTTC
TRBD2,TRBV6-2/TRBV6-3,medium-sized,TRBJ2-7,CASSPRGVSEQYF,TGTGCCAGCAGCCCTCGGGGGGTGAGTGAGCAGTACTTC
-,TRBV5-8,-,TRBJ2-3,CASSLAGTDTQYF,TGTGCCAGCAGCTTGGCCGGCACAGATACGCAGTATTTT
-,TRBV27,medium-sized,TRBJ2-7,CASSPSSYEQYF,TGTGCCAGCAGCCCAAGCTCCTACGAGCAGTACTTC
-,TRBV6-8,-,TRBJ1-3,CASSYSSRVGGNTIYF,TGTGCCAGCAGTTACTCTAGCAGGGTCGGTGGAAACACCATATATTTT
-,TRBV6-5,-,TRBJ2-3,CASSERLPESSTQYF,TGTGCCAGCAGTGAAAGACTACCGGAATCGAGTACGCAGTATTTT
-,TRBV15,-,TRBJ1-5,CATSRDTGFGNQPQHF,TGTGCCACCAGCAGAGATACAGGGTTTGGAAATCAGCCCCAGCATTTT
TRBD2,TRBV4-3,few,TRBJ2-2,CASSPRTSVLGTGELFF,TGCGCCAGCAGCCCTCGGACTAGCGTCTTGGGCACCGGGGAGCTGTTTTTT
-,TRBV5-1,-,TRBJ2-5,CASSLGLRDPRTQYF,TGCGCCAGCAGCTTGGGGCTCAGGGACCCCCGGACCCAGTACTTC
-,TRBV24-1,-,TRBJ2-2,CATSGGEGYGSRNTGELFF,TGTGCCACCAGTGGGGGAGAGGGTTACGGCTCCCGGAACACCGGGGAGCTGTTTTTT
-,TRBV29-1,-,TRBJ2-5,CSVRQQETQYF,TGCAGCGTAAGACAGCAAGAGACCCAGTACTTC
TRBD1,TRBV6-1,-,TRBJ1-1,CASIRLGTGGFAEAFF,TGTGCCAGCATCAGGTTGGGGACAGGGGGATTTGCTGAAGCTTTCTTT
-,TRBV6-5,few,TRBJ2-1,CASSYTGYYEQFF,TGTGCCAGCAGCTACACAGGGTACTATGAGCAGTTCTTC
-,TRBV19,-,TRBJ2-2,CASSATQGIGTGELFF,TGTGCCAGTAGTGCCACCCAGGGGATCGGCACCGGGGAGCTGTTTTTT
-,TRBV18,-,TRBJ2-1,CASSPTSLGSYNEQFF,TGTGCCAGCTCACCAACGAGTTTAGGCTCCTACAATGAGCAGTTCTTC
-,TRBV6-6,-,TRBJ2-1,CASSDTGFGEQFF,TGTGCCAGCAGCGATACAGGGTTTGGTGAGCAGTTCTTC
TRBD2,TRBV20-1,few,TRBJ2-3,CSALLAGRGDTQYF,TGCAGTGCTTTACTAGCGGGGAGAGGAGATACGCAGTATTTT
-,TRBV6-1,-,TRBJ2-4,CASSDRGVNIQYF,TGTGCCAGCAGTGACAGGGGGGTAAACATTCAGTACTTC
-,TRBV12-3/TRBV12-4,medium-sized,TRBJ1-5,CAISDGNSNQPQHF,TGTGCCATCTCTGACGGGAATAGCAATCAGCCCCAGCATTTT
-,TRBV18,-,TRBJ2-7,CASSPRGRPDEQYF,TGTGCCAGCTCACCCCGGGGCCGCCCGGACGAGCAGTACTTC
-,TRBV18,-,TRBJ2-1,CASSPPRQSLPNEQFF,TGTGCCAGCTCACCACCGCGACAGAGCCTCCCCAATGAGCAGTTCTTC
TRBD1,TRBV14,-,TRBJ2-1,CASSRLTGESHYEQFF,TGTGCCAGCAGCCGTTTGACAGGGGAATCCCATTATGAGCAGTTCTTC
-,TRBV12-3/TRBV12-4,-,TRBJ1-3,CASSILQRGNGNTIYF,TGTGCCAGCAGTATCTTACAGCGAGGAAATGGAAACACCATATATTTT
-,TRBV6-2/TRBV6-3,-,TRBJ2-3,CASTQGGEDTQYF,TGTGCCAGCACCCAAGGTGGGGAAGATACGCAGTATTTT
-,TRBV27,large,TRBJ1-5,CASSKYYNQPQHF,TGTGCCAGCAGCAAGTATTACAATCAGCCCCAGCATTTT
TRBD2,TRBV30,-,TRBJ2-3,CAWSARPSGRGVDTQYF,TGTGCCTGGAGTGCCCGCCCTAGCGGGAGGGGCGTAGATACGCAGTATTTT
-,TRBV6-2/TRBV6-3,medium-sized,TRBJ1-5,CASGGVMGNQPQHF,TGTGCCAGCGGGGGGGTAATGGGCAATCAGCCCCAGCATTTT
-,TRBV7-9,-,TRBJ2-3,CASSHADTQYF,TGTGCCAGCAGCCATGCAGATACGCAGTATTTT
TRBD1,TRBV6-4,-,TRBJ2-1,CASSAGTGHNEQFF,TGTGCCAGCAGTGCCGGGACAGGCCACAATGAGCAGTTCTTC
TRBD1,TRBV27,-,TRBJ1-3,CASSRGTGGTGNTIYF,TGTGCCAGCAGTCGGGGGACAGGGGGAACTGGAAACACCATATATTTT
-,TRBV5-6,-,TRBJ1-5,CASSLAGTPYQPQHF,TGTGCCAGCAGCTTGGCCGGGACACCGTATCAGCCCCAGCATTTT
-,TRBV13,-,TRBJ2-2,CASSARNLASGELFF,TGCGCCAGCAGCGCGAGAAATCTAGCGTCCGGGGAGCTGTTTTTT
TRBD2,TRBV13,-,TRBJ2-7,CASSLGGLAGAYEQYF,TGTGCCAGCAGCTTAGGCGGGCTAGCGGGAGCCTACGAGCAGTACTTC
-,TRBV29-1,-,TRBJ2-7,CSAGKDEQYF,TGCAGCGCCGGAAAGGACGAGCAGTACTTC
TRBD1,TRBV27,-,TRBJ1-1,CASSFRQGAEAFF,TGTGCCAGCAGTTTTCGACAGGGGGCTGAAGCTTTCTTT
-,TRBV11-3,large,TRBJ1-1,CASSYHGAELEAFF,TGTGCCAGCAGCTACCATGGAGCAGAACTTGAAGCTTTCTTT
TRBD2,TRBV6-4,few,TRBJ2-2,CASSDGLAGDTGELFF,TGTGCCAGCAGTGACGGACTAGCGGGGGACACCGGGGAGCTGTTTTTT
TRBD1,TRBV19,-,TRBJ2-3,CASREGATDTQYF,TGTGCCAGTAGAGAGGGGGCCACAGATACGCAGTATTTT
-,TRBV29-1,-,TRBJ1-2,CSVVRDNYGYTF,TGCAGCGTTGTACGGGACAACTATGGCTACACCTTC
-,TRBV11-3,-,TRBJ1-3,CASSLGAASGNTIYF,TGTGCCAGCAGCTTAGGGGCAGCCTCTGGAAACACCATATATTTT
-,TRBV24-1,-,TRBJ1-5,CATSDFVPGQNNQPQHF,TGTGCCACCAGTGATTTCGTCCCGGGACAAAACAATCAGCCCCAGCATTTT
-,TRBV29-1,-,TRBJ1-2,CSVGMAGGFGGYTF,TGCAGCGTGGGGATGGCAGGAGGATTTGGTGGCTACACCTTC
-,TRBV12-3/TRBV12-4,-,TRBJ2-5,CASTQGGGANSQETQYF,TGTGCCAGCACCCAAGGGGGGGGGGCGAATAGCCAAGAGACCCAGTACTTC
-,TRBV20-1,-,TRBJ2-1,CSASQPQGGYEQFF,TGCAGTGCTAGCCAACCCCAGGGGGGATATGAGCAGTTCTTC